Following are 3 T cell receptor beta chains from one sample sequenced in a study of cytotoxic CD8 clonotypes in ibrutinib-treated CLL. Data came from immunoSEQ multiplex PCR; TCRdb stores just in-frame clones and leaves some out. The table has almost 250,000 clones, roughly 74% seen once. Here the sequenced sample was PBMCs, taken after 24 months of ibrutinib treatment. The source of these receptors is a human donor with chronic lymphocytic leukemia.

This clone was detected once. The V and J genes are TRBV23-1 and TRBJ2-3, with D possibly being TRBD2 (6 bases). TRBV23-1 is classed as an ORF, of uncertain function. The CDR3 sequence is 16 residues long. Deletions cut 0 bases from V and 5 bases from J, with 15 bases between. CDR3 nucleotides: TGCGCCAGCAGTCAATCCAACGGGAGATGGGTAGATACGCAGTATTTT. It encodes CASSQSNGRWVDTQYF.

V and J are TRBV19 and TRBJ1-1; D is perhaps TRBD1 (6 bases). This CDR3 comprises 15 residues. V was clipped by 4 bases and J by 0 bases, with 12 bases between them. From germline, CDR1 is LNHDA and CDR2 SQIVND (reference sequence). CDR3 bases: TGTGCCAGTAGTAACTGGGGGGCCCTGAACACTGAAGCTTTCTTT. Encoded protein: CASSNWGALNTEAFF.

There are a few counts of this clone. This chain connects TRBV5-1 to TRBJ2-3; D possibly corresponds to TRBD1 (6 bases). This CDR3 is built from 14 residues. The V gene lost 4 bases and the J gene lost 2 bases, with 11 bases spanning the gap. CDR1 SGHRS and CDR2 YFSETQ come from the germline V gene. The CDR3 DNA reads as TGCGCCAGCAGCCCCGGACAGTTCACAGATACGCAGTATTTT. It codes for CASSPGQFTDTQYF.